The present entry profiles one T cell receptor (beta chain) with its context. Its antigen is currently unknown. The data were obtained in a study of beta chain features in type 1 diabetes. Study background: Patients shared similar age, gender and cell yields with healthy donors. Summed over all samples, the examined sorted cells came to 95 million to 120 million.

This CDR3 spans 14 amino acids. The trim removed 3 bases at V and 5 bases at J, leaving 8 bases unmatched. Germline V gives CDR1 SGDLS, CDR2 YYNGEE. cDNA synthesis used the whole RNA isolate, giving expressed TCRB sequences. Produced via immunoSEQ multiplex PCR; TCRdb's table is partial and in-frame only. The sample records 810,000 or so clones, roughly 16% being singletons. Study results and limitations: Any HLA type influence on TCRB rearrangement was left unresolved here. Patients' naive, central memory and regulatory TCRB repertoires appeared more alike than those of healthy donors.

The material sequenced was naive CD4+ T cells from blood. This sequence was found in a woman younger than 35 in good health. The chain has TRBV9 and TRBJ2-7, with TRBD1 matching over 7 bases. The CDR3 nucleotides are TGTGCCAGCAGCGCCCGACAGGGTTGGGACGAGCAGTACTTC. Amino acid sequence: CASSARQGWDEQYF. Together with reference TRBV9 and TRBJ2-7, the CDR3 gives the full variable domain: DSGVTQTPKHLITATGQRVTLRCSPRSGDLSVYWYQQSLDQGLQFLIQYYNGEERAKGNILERFSAQQFPDLHSELNLSSLELGDSALYFCASSARQGWDEQYFGPGTRLTVT.